Sequencing of this T cell receptor (beta chain) was carried out in a study of T cell responses to AZD1222 COVID-19 vaccine. Whole-study results and caveats: No repertoire was sampled before or during the peak T cell response, only after it.

Profiled with immunoSEQ multiplex PCR; TCRdb holds only in-frame clones, not every one. Here the sample spans over 150,000 clones, 90% being singletons. Concerning this clone itself: Its antigen remains unknown.

V lost 4 bases and J lost 6, with 11 bases in between. Germline-derived CDR1 and CDR2 are SGHAT and FQDESV (reference sequence). The CDR3 is 13 amino acids. The gene calls are TRBV11-1 and TRBJ2-3; the D is unclear. This receptor was taken from an adult in good health. Source: peripheral blood, taken on day 0 of AZD1222 vaccination. CDR3 coding DNA: TGTGCCAGCAGCTCTCCCCTCGGGGATACGCAGTATTTT. As protein: CASSSPLGDTQYF. Full variable domain (rest looked up from reference TRBV11-1 and TRBJ2-3): EAEVAQSPRYKITEKSQAVAFWCDPISGHATLYWYRQILGQGPELLVQFQDESVVDDSQLPKDRFSAERLKGVDSTLKIQPAELGDSAMYLCASSSPLGDTQYFGPGTRLTVL.